Presented here are 4 T cell receptor beta chains from one specimen sequenced in a study of cytomegalovirus exposure and HLA in healthy donors (dated by TCRdb to between 2016 and 2019). Library preparation used the immunoSEQ multiplex PCR assay. A mixture of 60 forward primers for TCR Vbeta segments and 13 reverse primers for TCR Jbeta segments was used in the multiplex PCR. TCRdb took this table from immuneACCESS and kept in-frame rearrangements with V and J called. Such tables lack part of the clones; where checked against another copy, unresolved V genes explain under half of the gap, and the rest is unexplained. Counted in this sample were some 140,000 clones; roughly 78% of them appeared once. About 4.9% of the sample is held by the ten biggest clonotypes. Sequencing input: PBMCs. All receptors derive from a man aged 25 to 45 in good health.

The DNA of the CDR3 is TGTGCCAGCAGTTATAGGACTAGCGGGAGCCCCGGGGAGCTGTTTTTT. Its protein product is CASSYRTSGSPGELFF. The chain links TRBV7-8 to TRBJ2-2; 13 bases map to TRBD2. Germline CDR1 and CDR2: SGHVS and FQNEAQ. The junction had 7 bases not matched to a gene; V was cut back by 6 bases and J by 6 bases. The CDR3 loop spans 16 amino acids.

The chain links TRBV7-2 to TRBJ2-3; D is uncertain. This CDR3 has 11 residues. The germline V gene has CDR1 SGHTA and CDR2 FQGNSA. The ends were cut back, 5 bases at V and 3 bases at J, with 3 bases in the middle. The CDR3 coding sequence is TGTGCCAGCAGCCGGACAGATACGCAGTATTTT. Translated: CASSRTDTQYF. Supplemented by reference TRBV7-2 and TRBJ2-3, the full variable domain reads GAGVSQSPSNKVTEKGKDVELRCDPISGHTALYWYRQSLGQGLEFLIYFQGNSAPDKSGLPSDRFSAERTGGSVSTLTIQRTQQEDSAVYLCASSRTDTQYFGPGTRLTVL.

The rearrangement uses TRBV2 and TRBJ1-5; D not resolved. The germline gives CDR1 SNHLY, CDR2 FYNNEI. The V gene lost 4 bases and the J gene lost 0 bases, with 10 bases spanning the gap. The CDR3 loop spans 15 amino acids. For the CDR3, the DNA is TGTGCCAGCAGTGTGAGCTCCTATAGCAATCAGCCCCAGCATTTT. It encodes CASSVSSYSNQPQHF.

Notes on this clone: One junction end disagrees with the germline gene, perhaps due to a read error. The rearrangement joins TRBV7-9 to TRBJ1-2; 8 nucleotides line up with TRBD1. The CDR3 has 16 residues. CDR1 and CDR2 from the germline V gene are SEHNR and FQNEAQ (reference sequence). The CDR3 here is CSSSPTGTGPNYGYTF. The CDR3 DNA reads TGTTCCAGCAGCCCCACCGGGACAGGTCCTAACTATGGCTACACCTTC.